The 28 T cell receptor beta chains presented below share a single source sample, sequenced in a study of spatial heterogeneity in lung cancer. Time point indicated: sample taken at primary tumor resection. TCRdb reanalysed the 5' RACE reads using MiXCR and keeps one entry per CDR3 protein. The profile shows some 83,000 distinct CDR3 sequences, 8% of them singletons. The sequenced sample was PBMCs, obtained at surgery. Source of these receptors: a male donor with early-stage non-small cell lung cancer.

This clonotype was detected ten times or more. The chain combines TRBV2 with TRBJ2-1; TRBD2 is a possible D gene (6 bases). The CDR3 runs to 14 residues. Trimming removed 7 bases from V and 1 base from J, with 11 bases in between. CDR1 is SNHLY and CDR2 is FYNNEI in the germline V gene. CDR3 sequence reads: CASIPGLSYNEQFF. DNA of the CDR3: TGTGCCAGCATACCGGGACTTTCCTACAATGAGCAGTTCTTC.

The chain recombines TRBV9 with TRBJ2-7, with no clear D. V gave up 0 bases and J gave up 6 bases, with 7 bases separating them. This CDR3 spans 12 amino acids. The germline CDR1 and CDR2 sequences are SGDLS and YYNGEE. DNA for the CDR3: TGTGCCAGCAGCGTAGGATCGACCGAGCAGTACTTC. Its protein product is CASSVGSTEQYF.

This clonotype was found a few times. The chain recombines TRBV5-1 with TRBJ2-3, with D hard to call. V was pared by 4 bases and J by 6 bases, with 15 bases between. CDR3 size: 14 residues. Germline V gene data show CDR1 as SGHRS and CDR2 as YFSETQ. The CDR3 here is CASSLAQPKDTQYF. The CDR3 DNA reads TGCGCCAGCAGCCTGGCTCAACCCAAGGATACGCAGTATTTT.

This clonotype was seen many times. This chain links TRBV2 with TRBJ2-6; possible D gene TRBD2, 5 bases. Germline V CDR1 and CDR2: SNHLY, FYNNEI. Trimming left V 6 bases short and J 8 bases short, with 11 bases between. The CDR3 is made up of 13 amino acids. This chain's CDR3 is CASSGGQSNVLTF. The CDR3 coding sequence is TGTGCCAGCAGCGGAGGCCAATCCAACGTCCTGACTTTC. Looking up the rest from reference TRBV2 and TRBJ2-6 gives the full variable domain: EPEVTQTPSHQVTQMGQEVILRCVPISNHLYFYWYRQILGQKVEFLVSFYNNEISEKSEIFDDQFSVERPDGSNFTLKIRSTKLEDSAMYFCASSGGQSNVLTFGAGSRLTVL.

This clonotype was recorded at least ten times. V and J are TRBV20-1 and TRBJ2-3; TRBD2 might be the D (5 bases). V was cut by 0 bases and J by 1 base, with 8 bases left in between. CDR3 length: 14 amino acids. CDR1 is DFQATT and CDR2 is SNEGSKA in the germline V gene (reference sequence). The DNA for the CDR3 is TGCAGTGCTAGAGATCCCGGGGGCACAGATACGCAGTATTTT. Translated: CSARDPGGTDTQYF.

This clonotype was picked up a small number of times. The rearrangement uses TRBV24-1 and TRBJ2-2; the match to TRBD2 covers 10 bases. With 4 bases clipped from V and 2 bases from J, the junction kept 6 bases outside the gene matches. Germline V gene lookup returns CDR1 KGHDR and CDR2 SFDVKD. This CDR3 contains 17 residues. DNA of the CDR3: TGTGCCACCAGTGAAATAGCGGGAGGCCTAAACACCGGGGAGCTGTTTTTT. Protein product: CATSEIAGGLNTGELFF.

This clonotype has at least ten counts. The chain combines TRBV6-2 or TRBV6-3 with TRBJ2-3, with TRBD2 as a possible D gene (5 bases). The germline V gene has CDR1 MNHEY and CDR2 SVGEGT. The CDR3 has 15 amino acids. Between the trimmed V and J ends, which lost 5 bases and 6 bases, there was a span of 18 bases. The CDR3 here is CASSPSSLPADTQYF. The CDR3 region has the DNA TGTGCCAGCAGTCCTTCTAGCCTCCCGGCTGATACGCAGTATTTT.

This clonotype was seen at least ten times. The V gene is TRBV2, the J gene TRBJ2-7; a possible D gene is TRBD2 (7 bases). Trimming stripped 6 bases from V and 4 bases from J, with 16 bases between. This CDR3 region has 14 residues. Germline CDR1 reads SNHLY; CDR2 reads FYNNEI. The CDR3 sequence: CASRGTPGGYEQYF. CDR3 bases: TGTGCCAGCAGAGGGACACCGGGGGGTTACGAGCAGTACTTC.

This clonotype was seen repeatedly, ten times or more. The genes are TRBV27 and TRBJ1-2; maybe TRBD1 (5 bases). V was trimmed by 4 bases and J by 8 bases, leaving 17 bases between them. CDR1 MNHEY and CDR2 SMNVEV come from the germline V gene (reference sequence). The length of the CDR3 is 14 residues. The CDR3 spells CASSSSPRGKGYTF. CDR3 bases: TGTGCCAGCAGTTCCTCTCCCCGGGGGAAGGGCTACACCTTC.

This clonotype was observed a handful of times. The CDR3, as DNA: TGTGCCAGCAGTGAACTCGGGGGGTTCTACAATGAGCAGTTCTTC. Its protein product is CASSELGGFYNEQFF. The chain recombines TRBV6-1 with TRBJ2-1; 7 bases map to TRBD2. Trimming at V came to 2 bases and at J to 3 bases, leaving 4 bases not matched to a gene. Per germline, CDR1 MNHNS and CDR2 SASEGT. The CDR3 is 15 amino acids.

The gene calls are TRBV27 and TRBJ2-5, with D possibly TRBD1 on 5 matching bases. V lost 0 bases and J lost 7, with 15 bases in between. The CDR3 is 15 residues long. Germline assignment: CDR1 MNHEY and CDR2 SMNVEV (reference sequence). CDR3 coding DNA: TGTGCCAGCAGTTTATCGACGCAGGGCTTGGGGACCCAGTACTTC. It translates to CASSLSTQGLGTQYF.

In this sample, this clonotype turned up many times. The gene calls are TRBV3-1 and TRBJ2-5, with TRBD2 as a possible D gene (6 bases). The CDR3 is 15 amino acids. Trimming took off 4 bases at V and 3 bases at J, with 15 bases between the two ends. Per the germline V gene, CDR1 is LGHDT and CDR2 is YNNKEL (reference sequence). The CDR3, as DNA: TGTGCCAGCAGCCCCATGGGAGGAGAGGAAGAGACCCAGTACTTC. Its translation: CASSPMGGEEETQYF.

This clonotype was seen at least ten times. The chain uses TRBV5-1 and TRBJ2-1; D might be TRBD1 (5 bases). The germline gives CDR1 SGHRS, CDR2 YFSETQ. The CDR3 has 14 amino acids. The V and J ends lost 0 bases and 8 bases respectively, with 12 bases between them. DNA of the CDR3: TGCGCCAGCAGCTTGGGGACACCGGGCGATGAGCAGTTCTTC. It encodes CASSLGTPGDEQFF.

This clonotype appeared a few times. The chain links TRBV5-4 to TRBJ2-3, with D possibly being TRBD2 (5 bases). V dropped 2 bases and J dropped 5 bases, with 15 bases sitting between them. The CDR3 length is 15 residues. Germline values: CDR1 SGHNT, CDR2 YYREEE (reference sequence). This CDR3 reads CASSFVSGGEDTQYF. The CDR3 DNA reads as TGTGCCAGCAGCTTTGTAAGCGGCGGTGAAGATACGCAGTATTTT.

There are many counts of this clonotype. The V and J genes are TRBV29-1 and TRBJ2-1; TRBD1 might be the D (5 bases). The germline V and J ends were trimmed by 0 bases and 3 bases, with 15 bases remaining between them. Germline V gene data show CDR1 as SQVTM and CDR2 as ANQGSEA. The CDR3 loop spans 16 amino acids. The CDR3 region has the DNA TGCAGCGTTGAAGATCCTGGATGGGGCAGCTACAATGAGCAGTTCTTC. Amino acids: CSVEDPGWGSYNEQFF.

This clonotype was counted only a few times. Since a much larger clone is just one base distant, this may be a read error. The CDR3 loop reads CASSLYGENRETQYF. The DNA for the CDR3 is TGTGCCAGCAGTTTGTATGGGGAGAACCGAGAGACCCAGTACTTC. The chain carries TRBV27 and TRBJ2-5; the D gene is possibly TRBD2 (5 bases). The germline V gene encodes CDR1 MNHEY and CDR2 SMNVEV (reference sequence). The CDR3 extends over 15 amino acids. V was shortened by 3 bases and J by 4 bases, with 15 bases between the two germline ends.

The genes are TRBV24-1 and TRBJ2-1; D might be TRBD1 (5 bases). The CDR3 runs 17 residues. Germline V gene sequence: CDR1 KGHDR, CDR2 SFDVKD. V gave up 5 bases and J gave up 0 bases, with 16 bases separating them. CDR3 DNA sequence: TGTGCCACCAGTGGTCGGCAGGGAAGAAGCTCCTACAATGAGCAGTTCTTC. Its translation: CATSGRQGRSSYNEQFF.

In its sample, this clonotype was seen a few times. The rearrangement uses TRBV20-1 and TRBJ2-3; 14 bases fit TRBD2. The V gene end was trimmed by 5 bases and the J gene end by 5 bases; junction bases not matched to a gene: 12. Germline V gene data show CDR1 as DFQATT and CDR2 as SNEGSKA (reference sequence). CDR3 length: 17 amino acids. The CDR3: CSAEGLAGVGAGDTQYF. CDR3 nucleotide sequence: TGCAGTGCTGAGGGACTAGCGGGAGTAGGAGCGGGAGATACGCAGTATTTT.

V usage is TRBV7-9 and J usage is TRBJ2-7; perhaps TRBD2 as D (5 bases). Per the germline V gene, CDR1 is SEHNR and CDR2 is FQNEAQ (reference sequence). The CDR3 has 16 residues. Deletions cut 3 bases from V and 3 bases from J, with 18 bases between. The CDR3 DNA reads TGTGCCAGCAGCTTTTTTTCTCTAGCTGGGGACTACGAGCAGTACTTC. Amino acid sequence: CASSFFSLAGDYEQYF.

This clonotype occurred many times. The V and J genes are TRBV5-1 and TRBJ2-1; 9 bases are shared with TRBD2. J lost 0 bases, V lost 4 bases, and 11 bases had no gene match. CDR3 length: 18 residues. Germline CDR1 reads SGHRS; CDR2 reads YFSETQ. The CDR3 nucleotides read TGCGCCAGCAGCGGGACTAGCCCCTGGACAAGCTCCTACAATGAGCAGTTCTTC. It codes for CASSGTSPWTSSYNEQFF.

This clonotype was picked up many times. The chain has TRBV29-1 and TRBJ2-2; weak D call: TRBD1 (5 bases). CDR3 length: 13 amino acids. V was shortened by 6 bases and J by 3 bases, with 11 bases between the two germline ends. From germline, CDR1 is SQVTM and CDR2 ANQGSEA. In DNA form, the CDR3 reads TGCAGCGTGGGGCTCCTGGACACCGGGGAGCTGTTTTTT. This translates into CSVGLLDTGELFF.

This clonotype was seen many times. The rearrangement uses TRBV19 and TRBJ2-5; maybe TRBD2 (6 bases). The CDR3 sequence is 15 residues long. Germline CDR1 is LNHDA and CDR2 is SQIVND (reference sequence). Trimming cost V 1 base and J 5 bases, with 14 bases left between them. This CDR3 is CASSIASTSYETQYF. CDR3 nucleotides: TGTGCCAGTAGTATAGCCTCTACTAGCTACGAGACCCAGTACTTC. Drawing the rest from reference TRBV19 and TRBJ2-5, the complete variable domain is DGGITQSPKYLFRKEGQNVTLSCEQNLNHDAMYWYRQDPGQGLRLIYYSQIVNDFQKGDIAEGYSVSREKKESFPLTVTSAQKNPTAFYLCASSIASTSYETQYFGPGTRLLVL.

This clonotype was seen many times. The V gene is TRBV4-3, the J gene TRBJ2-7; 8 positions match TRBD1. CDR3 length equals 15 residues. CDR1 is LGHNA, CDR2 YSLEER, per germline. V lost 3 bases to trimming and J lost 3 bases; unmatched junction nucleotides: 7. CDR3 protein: CASSQIQGVNYEQYF. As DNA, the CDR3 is TGCGCCAGCAGCCAGATACAGGGGGTTAACTACGAGCAGTACTTC.

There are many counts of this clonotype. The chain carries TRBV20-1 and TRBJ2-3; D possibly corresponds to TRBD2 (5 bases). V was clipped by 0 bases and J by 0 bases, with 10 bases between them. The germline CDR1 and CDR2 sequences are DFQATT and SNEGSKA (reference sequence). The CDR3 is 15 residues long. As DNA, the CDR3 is TGCAGTGCTAGAGATGCGGAGCGGAGCACAGATACGCAGTATTTT. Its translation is CSARDAERSTDTQYF.

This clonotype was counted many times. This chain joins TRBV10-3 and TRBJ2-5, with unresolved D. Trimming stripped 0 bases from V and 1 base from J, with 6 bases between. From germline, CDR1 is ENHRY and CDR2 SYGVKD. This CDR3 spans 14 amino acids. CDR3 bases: TGTGCCATCAGTGAGTCGTACTCCCAAGAGACCCAGTACTTC. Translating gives CAISESYSQETQYF.

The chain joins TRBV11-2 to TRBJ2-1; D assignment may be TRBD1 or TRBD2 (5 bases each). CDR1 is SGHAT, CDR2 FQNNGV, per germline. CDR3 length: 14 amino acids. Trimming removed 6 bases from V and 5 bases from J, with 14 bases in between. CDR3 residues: CASRLTGTNNEQFF. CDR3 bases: TGTGCCAGCAGACTGACCGGGACGAACAATGAGCAGTTCTTC.

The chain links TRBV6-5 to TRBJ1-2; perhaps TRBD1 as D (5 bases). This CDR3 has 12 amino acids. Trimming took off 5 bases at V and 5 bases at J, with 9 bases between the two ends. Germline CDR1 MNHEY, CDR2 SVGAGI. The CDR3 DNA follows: TGTGCCAGCAGTGCGACAGAATATGGCTACACCTTC. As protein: CASSATEYGYTF.

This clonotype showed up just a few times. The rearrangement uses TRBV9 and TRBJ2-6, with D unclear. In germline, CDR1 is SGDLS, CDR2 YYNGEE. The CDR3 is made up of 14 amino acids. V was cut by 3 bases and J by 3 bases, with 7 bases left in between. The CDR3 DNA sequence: TGTGCCAGCAGCGCCCCAAATGGGGCCAACGTCCTGACTTTC. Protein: CASSAPNGANVLTF.